The 26 T cell receptor beta chains below all came from one sample that was sequenced in a study of blood T cells in healthy people across ages. A second PCR of 7 to 11 cycles used a sample-barcoded 5' primer and a J-beta primer mix. TCRdb processed the 5' RACE reads anew with MiXCR; each CDR3 protein has one entry. The sample has hundreds of thousands of distinct CDR3 sequences; 25% to 30% are singletons. Material for sequencing was blood. The receptors were sampled from a woman aged 70-85 years in good health.

The chain couples TRBV10-3 to TRBJ2-3; D may match TRBD1 or TRBD2 (6 bases each). Germline-derived CDR1 and CDR2 are ENHRY and SYGVKD. This CDR3 comprises 14 residues. V was shortened by 2 bases and J by 6 bases, with 12 bases between the two germline ends. CDR3 DNA: TGTGCCATCAGTGAGACGGGGGCGGAGGATACGCAGTATTTT. Protein: CAISETGAEDTQYF.

This sequence joins TRBV7-3 and TRBJ2-3; 12 bases map to TRBD2. V was pared by 5 bases and J by 4 bases, with 4 bases of the junction left unmatched. CDR1 and CDR2 (germline): SGHTA, FQGTGA. The CDR3 is 15 amino acids. The DNA of the CDR3 is TGTGCCAGCAGCATGACTAGCGGGGGCTCAGATACGCAGTATTTT. This translates into CASSMTSGGSDTQYF.

This clonotype has more than one count but fewer than ten. This sequence joins TRBV20-1 and TRBJ2-1, with a possible D match to TRBD1 (6 bases). This CDR3 region has 16 residues. From germline, CDR1 is DFQATT and CDR2 SNEGSKA (reference sequence). The germline V and J ends were trimmed by 3 bases and 4 bases, with 19 bases remaining between them. The CDR3 DNA sequence: TGCAGTGCTAGGGGTCCCGGGATAGGGGGATACAATGAGCAGTTCTTC. It codes for CSARGPGIGGYNEQFF.

In its sample, this clonotype was seen a few times. The gene calls are TRBV7-2 and TRBJ2-2, with D possibly matching TRBD2 (6 bases). The CDR3 is 13 residues long. The germline V and J ends were trimmed by 5 bases and 6 bases, with 10 bases remaining between them. Germline values: CDR1 SGHTA, CDR2 FQGNSA. CDR3 sequence reads: CASSPWRAGELFF. Written as DNA, the CDR3 is TGTGCCAGCAGCCCTTGGAGGGCCGGGGAGCTGTTTTTT. Full variable domain (missing parts from reference TRBV7-2 and TRBJ2-2): GAGVSQSPSNKVTEKGKDVELRCDPISGHTALYWYRQSLGQGLEFLIYFQGNSAPDKSGLPSDRFSAERTGGSVSTLTIQRTQQEDSAVYLCASSPWRAGELFFGEGSRLTVL.

The chain has TRBV10-3 and TRBJ2-1; 9 positions agree with TRBD2. After removal of 5 bases from V and 2 bases from J, the junction contained 1 base not matched to a gene. This CDR3 spans 14 amino acids. Germline lookup yields CDR1 ENHRY and CDR2 SYGVKD. CDR3 DNA: TGTGCCATCAGTTCTAGCGGGACCTACAATGAGCAGTTCTTC. Translation: CAISSSGTYNEQFF.

CDR3 in amino acids: CASSYSSASYGIGQYF. In DNA, the CDR3 is TGTGCCAGCAGTTACTCGTCGGCTAGCTACGGTATAGGGCAGTACTTC. This chain links TRBV6-5 with TRBJ2-7; D might be TRBD2 (5 bases). The germline gives CDR1 MNHEY, CDR2 SVGAGI. The CDR3 is made up of 16 amino acids. Trimming pared 0 bases from V and 9 bases from J, leaving 21 bases between.

This clonotype has a handful of counts. The rearrangement links TRBV28 to TRBJ2-1, with TRBD2 matching over 10 bases. Germline CDR1 MDHEN, CDR2 SYDVKM. V trimming: 6 bases; J trimming: 15 bases; junction bases outside the gene matches: 14. This CDR3 is 14 amino acids long. CDR3 sequence: CASSLRQREGRWFF. CDR3 nucleotide sequence: TGTGCCAGCAGCTTGCGGCAGCGGGAGGGCCGGTGGTTCTTC.

This chain connects TRBV6-5 to TRBJ1-5; 7 bases line up with TRBD1. The germline V gene has CDR1 MNHEY and CDR2 SVGAGI. Unmatched junction bases numbered 1, after V lost 2 bases and J lost 6 bases. This CDR3 spans 13 amino acids. The CDR3, as DNA: TGTGCCAGCAGTTACCAGGGGGGTCAGCCCCAGCATTTT. Translating it yields CASSYQGGQPQHF.

J is TRBJ2-7 and V is TRBV28, with D tentatively TRBD1 (6 bases). V lost 7 bases and J lost 2, with 21 bases in between. The CDR3 totals 16 residues. Germline CDR1 and CDR2: MDHEN and SYDVKM. The CDR3 DNA follows: TGTGCCAGCAAGACGTCCGGGACAACTAAGACCTACGAGCAGTACTTC. It specifies CASKTSGTTKTYEQYF.

This clonotype showed up just a few times. This rearrangement joins TRBV10-3 to TRBJ1-5, with 10 bases lining up with TRBD1. V lost 11 bases to trimming and J lost 4 bases; unmatched junction nucleotides: 5. Per germline, CDR1 ENHRY and CDR2 SYGVKD. This CDR3 is built from 13 residues. The CDR3 sequence is CAVRDRGNQPQHF. CDR3 coding DNA: TGTGCCGTCCGGGACAGGGGTAATCAGCCCCAGCATTTT.

This clonotype was detected once. A much more abundant neighbour one base away suggests this may be a read error. The chain has TRBV28 and TRBJ2-2; D may correspond to TRBD1 or TRBD2 (5 bases each). This CDR3 is 14 amino acids long. Per germline, CDR1 MDHEN and CDR2 SYDVKM. CDR3 sequence reads: CASRLRGPTWELFF. The CDR3 coding sequence is TGTGCCAGCAGGCTCCGGGGCCCCACCTGGGAGCTGTTTTTT.

The chain links TRBV5-1 to TRBJ2-4; D not certain. This CDR3 contains 15 residues. V lost 0 bases to trimming and J lost 0 bases, with 7 bases between them. CDR1 is SGHRS and CDR2 is YFSETQ in the germline V gene. The CDR3 nucleotides are TGCGCCAGCAGCTTGGGGGCAGTAGCCAAAAACATTCAGTACTTC. Translation: CASSLGAVAKNIQYF.

This chain joins TRBV12-3 or TRBV12-4 and TRBJ1-5, with no clear D. The V end was cut by 6 bases, the J end by 4 bases, with 4 bases between. The CDR3 loop spans 11 amino acids. CDR3: CASSSNQPQHF. In nucleotides, the CDR3 is TGTGCCAGCAGCTCAAATCAGCCCCAGCATTTT.

The V gene is TRBV6-5, the J gene TRBJ2-7; 13 nucleotides line up with TRBD2. The CDR3 is made up of 15 amino acids. The V gene's germline CDR1 is MNHEY and CDR2 SVGAGI. V lost 4 bases and J lost 5; bases outside the gene matches: 5. This chain's CDR3 is CASSWTSGSPNEQYF. CDR3 DNA: TGTGCCAGCAGTTGGACTAGCGGGAGTCCCAACGAGCAGTACTTC.

The chain uses TRBV6-2 or TRBV6-3 and TRBJ2-2, with 8 positions matching TRBD2. V lost 0 bases and J lost 2; bases outside the gene matches: 5. Germline V lookup: CDR1 MNHEY, CDR2 SVGEGT. The CDR3 runs 17 residues. The CDR3 sequence: CASSYSRTSRNTGELFF. The CDR3 nucleotides are TGTGCCAGCAGTTACTCTCGGACTAGCAGAAACACCGGGGAGCTGTTTTTT.

This clonotype occurred many times. The rearrangement uses TRBV21-1 and TRBJ2-1; the table assigns TRBD2, which was not confirmed against the DNA. TRBV21-1 has pseudogene status. This CDR3 has 18 amino acids. The CDR3 coding sequence is TGTGCCAGCAGCAAAGTGGGCGTGTTGGCTAGCGGGATGAGAGAGCAGTTCTTC. It translates to CASSKVGVLASGMREQFF.

The table lists this clonotype with many counts. The gene calls are TRBV20-1 and TRBJ1-2, with no clear D. The CDR3 extends over 11 amino acids. From germline, CDR1 is DFQATT and CDR2 SNEGSKA (reference sequence). Trimming removed 3 bases at V and 5 bases at J, with 7 bases between. The CDR3 protein is CSASTKYGYTF. CDR3 bases: TGCAGTGCTAGCACCAAGTATGGCTACACCTTC.

The rearrangement uses TRBV20-1 and TRBJ2-1, with 12 bases lining up with TRBD2. The J call may be in error: the DNA end matches TRBJ2-5 better. CDR3 length equals 16 residues. Germline CDR1 DFQATT, CDR2 SNEGSKA (reference sequence). The CDR3 here is CSARKFLAGGLETQYF. The CDR3 nucleotides read TGCAGTGCTAGAAAGTTTCTAGCGGGAGGGCTTGAGACCCAGTACTTC.

The rearrangement joins TRBV5-1 to TRBJ2-5, with 7 nucleotides matching TRBD2. V lost 0 bases to trimming and J lost 4 bases; unmatched junction nucleotides: 9. The CDR3 extends over 16 amino acids. Per germline, CDR1 SGHRS and CDR2 YFSETQ. CDR3: CASSLEGGRYGETQYF. CDR3 nucleotides: TGCGCCAGCAGCTTGGAGGGCGGGAGATACGGAGAGACCCAGTACTTC.

The chain links TRBV3-1 to TRBJ2-4, with 7 bases that match TRBD1. CDR3 length: 17 residues. J gave up 1 base and V 2 bases, and 8 bases lay outside the gene matches. Germline V gene data show CDR1 as LGHDT and CDR2 as YNNKEL (reference sequence). The DNA of the CDR3 is TGTGCCAGCAGCCAACTTACAGGGGTAGCGGCCAAAAACATTCAGTACTTC. The encoded protein is CASSQLTGVAAKNIQYF.

This clonotype has only a few counts. The gene calls are TRBV29-1 and TRBJ1-4; D not resolved. CDR1 is SQVTM and CDR2 is ANQGSEA in the germline V gene. The CDR3 length is 13 residues. V was clipped by 6 bases and J by 4 bases, with 12 bases between them. The CDR3 region is CSVLDGINEKLFF. DNA of the CDR3: TGCAGCGTATTGGACGGTATTAATGAAAAACTGTTTTTT.

This clonotype has only a few counts. The J gene is TRBJ2-3, the V gene TRBV28; 11 nucleotides match TRBD2. The CDR3 has 15 residues. Germline V gene data show CDR1 as MDHEN and CDR2 as SYDVKM. The V gene end was trimmed by 5 bases and the J gene end by 4 bases; junction bases not matched to a gene: 5. CDR3 loop: CASSPVAGGADTQYF. CDR3 in DNA: TGTGCCAGCAGTCCTGTAGCGGGAGGGGCAGATACGCAGTATTTT.

The genes are TRBV6-2 or TRBV6-3 and TRBJ1-6; D may be TRBD1 (5 bases). Germline V lookup: CDR1 MNHEY, CDR2 SVGEGT. Trimming took off 11 bases at V and 12 bases at J, with 17 bases between the two ends. The CDR3 length is 12 residues. The CDR3 bases are TGTGCCTGCCGGGACGACAAAAGACCCCTCCACTTT. It codes for CACRDDKRPLHF.

This clonotype showed up many times. J is TRBJ1-1 and V is TRBV4-2; a weak D match, TRBD1 (6 bases). The CDR3 length is 15 residues. V was clipped by 2 bases and J by 0 bases, with 10 bases between them. Germline CDR1 LGHNA, CDR2 YNFKEQ. The CDR3 protein is CASSQPGHLNTEAFF. CDR3 bases: TGTGCCAGCAGCCAACCGGGACACTTGAACACTGAAGCTTTCTTT.

This clonotype was picked up a small number of times. The genes are TRBV7-3 and TRBJ2-3; D uncertain. This CDR3 spans 15 amino acids. V lost 2 bases, J lost 0 bases, and 9 bases lay in between. Germline CDR1 is SGHTA and CDR2 is FQGTGA. The CDR3 spells CASSLFFTSTDTQYF. CDR3 sequence (DNA): TGTGCCAGCAGCTTATTTTTCACTAGCACAGATACGCAGTATTTT. Together with reference TRBV7-3 and TRBJ2-3, the CDR3 gives the full variable domain: GAGVSQTPSNKVTEKGKYVELRCDPISGHTALYWYRQSLGQGPEFLIYFQGTGAADDSGLPNDRFFAVRPEGSVSTLKIQRTERGDSAVYLCASSLFFTSTDTQYFGPGTRLTVL.

This clonotype was detected many times. This chain connects TRBV4-1 to TRBJ1-1; D is unclear. CDR1 MGHRA and CDR2 YSYEKL come from the germline V gene. V lost 1 base, J lost 8 bases, and 17 bases lay in between. The CDR3 loop spans 15 amino acids. The CDR3 sequence is CASSQGVRFLGEAFF. CDR3 DNA sequence: TGCGCCAGCAGCCAAGGGGTCCGATTTTTGGGGGAAGCTTTCTTT.